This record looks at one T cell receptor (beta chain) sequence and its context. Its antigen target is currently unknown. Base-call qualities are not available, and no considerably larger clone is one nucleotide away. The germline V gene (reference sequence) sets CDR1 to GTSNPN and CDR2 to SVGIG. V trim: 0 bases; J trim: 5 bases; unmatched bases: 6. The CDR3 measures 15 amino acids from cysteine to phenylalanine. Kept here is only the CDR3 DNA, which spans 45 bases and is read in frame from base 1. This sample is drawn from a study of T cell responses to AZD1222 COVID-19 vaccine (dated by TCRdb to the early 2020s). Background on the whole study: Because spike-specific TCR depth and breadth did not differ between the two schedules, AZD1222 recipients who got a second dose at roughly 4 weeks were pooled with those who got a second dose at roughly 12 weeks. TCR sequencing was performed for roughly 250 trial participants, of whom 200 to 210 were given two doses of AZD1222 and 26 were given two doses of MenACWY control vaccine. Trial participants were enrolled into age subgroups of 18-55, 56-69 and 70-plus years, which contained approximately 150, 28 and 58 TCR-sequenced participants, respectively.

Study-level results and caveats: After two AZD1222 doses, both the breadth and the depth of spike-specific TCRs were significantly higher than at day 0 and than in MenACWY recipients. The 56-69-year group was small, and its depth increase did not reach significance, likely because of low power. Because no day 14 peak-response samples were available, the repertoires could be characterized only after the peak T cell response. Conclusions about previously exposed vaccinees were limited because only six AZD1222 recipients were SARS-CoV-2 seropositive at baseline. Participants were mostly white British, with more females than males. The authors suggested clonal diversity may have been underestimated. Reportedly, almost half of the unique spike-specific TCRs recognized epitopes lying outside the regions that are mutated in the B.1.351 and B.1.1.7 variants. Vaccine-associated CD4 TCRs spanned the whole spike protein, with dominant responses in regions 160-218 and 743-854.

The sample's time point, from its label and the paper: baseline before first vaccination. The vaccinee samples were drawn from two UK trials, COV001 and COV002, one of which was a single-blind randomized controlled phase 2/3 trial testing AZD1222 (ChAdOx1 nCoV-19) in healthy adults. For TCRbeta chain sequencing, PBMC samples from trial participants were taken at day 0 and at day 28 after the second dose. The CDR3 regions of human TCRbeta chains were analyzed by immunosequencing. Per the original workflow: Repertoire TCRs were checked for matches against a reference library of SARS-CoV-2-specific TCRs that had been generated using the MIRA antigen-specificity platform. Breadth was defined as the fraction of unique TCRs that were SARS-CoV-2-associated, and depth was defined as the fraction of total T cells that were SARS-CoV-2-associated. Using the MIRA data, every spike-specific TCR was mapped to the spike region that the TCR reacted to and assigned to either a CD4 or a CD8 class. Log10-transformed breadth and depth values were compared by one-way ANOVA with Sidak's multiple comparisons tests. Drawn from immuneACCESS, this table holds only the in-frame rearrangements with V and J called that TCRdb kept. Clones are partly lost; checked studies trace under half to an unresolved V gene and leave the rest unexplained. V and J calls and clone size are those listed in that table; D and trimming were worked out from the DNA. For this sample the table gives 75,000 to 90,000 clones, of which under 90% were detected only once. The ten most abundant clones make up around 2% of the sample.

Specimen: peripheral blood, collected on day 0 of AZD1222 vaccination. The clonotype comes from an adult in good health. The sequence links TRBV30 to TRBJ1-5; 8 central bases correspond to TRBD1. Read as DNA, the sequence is TGTGCCTGGAGTGTACGAGGGACAGGCGATCAGCCCCAGCATTTT. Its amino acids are CAWSVRGTGDQPQHF.